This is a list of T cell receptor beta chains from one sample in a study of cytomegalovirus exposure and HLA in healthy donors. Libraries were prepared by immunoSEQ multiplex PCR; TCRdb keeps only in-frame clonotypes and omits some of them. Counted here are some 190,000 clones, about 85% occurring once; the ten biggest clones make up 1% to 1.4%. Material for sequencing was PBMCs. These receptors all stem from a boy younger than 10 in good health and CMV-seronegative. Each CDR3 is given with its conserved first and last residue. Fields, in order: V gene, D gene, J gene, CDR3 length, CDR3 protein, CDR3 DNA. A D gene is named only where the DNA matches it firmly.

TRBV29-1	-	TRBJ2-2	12	CSVRGGTGELFF	TGCAGCGTGAGGGGGGGCACCGGGGAGCTGTTTTTT
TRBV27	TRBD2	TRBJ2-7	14	CASSKRGFPYEQYF	TGTGCCAGCAGCAAGCGGGGGTTCCCCTACGAGCAGTACTTC
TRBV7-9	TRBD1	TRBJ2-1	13	CASSLGQVVGQFF	TGTGCCAGCAGCTTGGGACAGGTGGTGGGGCAGTTCTTC
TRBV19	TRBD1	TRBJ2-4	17	CASSIGQGARAKNIQYF	TGTGCCAGTAGTATCGGACAGGGGGCCCGAGCCAAAAACATTCAGTACTTC
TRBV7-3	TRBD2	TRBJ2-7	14	CAGSGRALPYEQYF	TGTGCCGGTAGCGGGAGGGCCTTGCCCTACGAGCAGTACTTC
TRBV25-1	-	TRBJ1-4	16	CASSGPDNYPNEKLFF	TGTGCCAGCAGTGGTCCCGACAATTACCCGAATGAAAAACTGTTTTTT
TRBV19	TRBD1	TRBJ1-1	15	CASSETGTGDTEAFF	TGTGCCAGTAGTGAGACCGGGACAGGAGACACTGAAGCTTTCTTT
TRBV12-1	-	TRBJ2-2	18	CASSFATTIPANTGELFF	TGTGCCAGCAGCTTTGCGACTACCATCCCTGCCAACACCGGGGAGCTGTTTTTT
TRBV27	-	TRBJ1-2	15	CASSQTFKPGGGYTF	TGTGCCAGCAGTCAAACTTTCAAGCCAGGAGGTGGCTACACCTTC
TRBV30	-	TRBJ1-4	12	CAWSDVGEKLFF	TGTGCCTGGAGCGATGTGGGCGAAAAACTGTTTTTT
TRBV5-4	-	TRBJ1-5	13	CASSLAGDQPQHF	TGTGCCAGCAGCTTGGCAGGGGATCAGCCCCAGCATTTT
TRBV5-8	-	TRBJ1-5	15	CASSLDGRLSQPQHF	TGTGCCAGCAGCTTGGACGGCAGACTAAGTCAGCCCCAGCATTTT
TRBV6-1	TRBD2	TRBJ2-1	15	CASSEGLVDYNEQFF	TGTGCCAGCAGTGAGGGACTAGTCGACTACAATGAGCAGTTCTTC
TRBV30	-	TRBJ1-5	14	CAWSGGQGNQPQHF	TGTGCCTGGAGTGGGGGGCAGGGCAATCAGCCCCAGCATTTT
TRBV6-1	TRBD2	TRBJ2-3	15	CASSETGTSRDTQYF	TGTGCCAGCAGTGAAACCGGGACTAGCAGAGATACGCAGTATTTT
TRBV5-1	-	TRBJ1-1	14	CASSLAQENTEAFF	TGCGCCAGCAGCTTGGCACAGGAGAACACTGAAGCTTTCTTT
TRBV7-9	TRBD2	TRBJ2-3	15	CASSPGLADTDTQYF	TGTGCCAGCAGCCCCGGACTAGCGGACACAGATACGCAGTATTTT